The present T cell receptor (beta chain) was sequenced within a study of blood T cell repertoires in COVID-19. As for the study in general: Some COVID-19 samples were acute and others convalescent; all came from the United States, Italy and Spain. Sample material is recorded as cDNA or gDNA derived from T cells, B-cell-depleted T cells, or PBMCs.

The CDR3 loop spans 14 amino acids. Trimming removed 5 bases at V and 7 bases at J, with 14 bases between. CDR1 is SGHTA and CDR2 is FQGNSA in the germline V gene. In the original workflow: Amplification from reference gene primers served as the basis for estimated nucleated cell counts. This table comes from immunoSEQ multiplex PCR, and its TCRdb copy is limited to in-frame clones, with some not included. V and J calls and clone size come straight from that table; D and trimming were deduced from the DNA. This table holds 90,000 to 150,000 clones, around 90% found once. The source of this sequence is a woman in her forties or fifties with active or convalescent COVID-19. The sequencing input was peripheral blood. This sequence joins TRBV7-2 and TRBJ2-2, with a weak D call TRBD2 (6 bases). The CDR3 loop is CASSPRTNLGELFF. The CDR3 region has the DNA TGTGCCAGCAGCCCCCGGACTAACCTCGGGGAGCTGTTTTTT.